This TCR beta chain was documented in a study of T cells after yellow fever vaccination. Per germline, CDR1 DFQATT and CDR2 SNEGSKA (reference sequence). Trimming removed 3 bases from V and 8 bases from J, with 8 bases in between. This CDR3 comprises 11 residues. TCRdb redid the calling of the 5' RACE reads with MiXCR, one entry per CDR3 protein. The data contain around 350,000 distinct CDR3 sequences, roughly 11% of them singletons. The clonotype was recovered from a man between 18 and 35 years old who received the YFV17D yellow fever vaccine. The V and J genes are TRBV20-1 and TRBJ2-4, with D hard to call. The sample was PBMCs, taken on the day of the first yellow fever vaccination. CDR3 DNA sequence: TGCAGTGCTAGTTCTGGAGACATTCAGTACTTC. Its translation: CSASSGDIQYF.